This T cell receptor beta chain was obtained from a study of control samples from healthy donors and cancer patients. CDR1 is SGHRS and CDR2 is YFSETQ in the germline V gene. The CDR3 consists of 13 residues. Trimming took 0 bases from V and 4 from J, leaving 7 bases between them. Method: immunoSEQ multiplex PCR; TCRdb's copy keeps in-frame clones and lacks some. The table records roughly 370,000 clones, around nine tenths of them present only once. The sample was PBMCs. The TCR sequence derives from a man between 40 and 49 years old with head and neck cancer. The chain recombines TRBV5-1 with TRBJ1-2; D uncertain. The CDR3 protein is CASSLENFYGYTF. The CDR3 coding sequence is TGCGCCAGCAGCTTGGAGAACTTCTATGGCTACACCTTC.